One sample yielded the 16 T cell receptor beta chains listed below, sequenced in a study of Tregs in tolerant kidney transplant recipients. These receptors have no known antigen. Some clones are missing from TCRdb's copy, which holds only in-frame ones; the method was immunoSEQ multiplex PCR. This repertoire shows roughly 4,000 clones, over 50% found once; its top ten account for more than 3%. Material for sequencing was CD8+ T cells from blood cultured with allogeneic cells. These receptors all come from a human donor in good health.

This clone came up a few times. V gene TRBV13 combines with J gene TRBJ2-3; 7 nucleotides agree with TRBD2. This CDR3 contains 16 residues. After removal of 5 bases from V and 0 bases from J, the junction contained 8 bases not matched to a gene. Germline assignment: CDR1 PRHDT and CDR2 FYEKMQ (reference sequence). In DNA form, the CDR3 reads TGTGCCAGCAGCCCTAGCGGTAGCGAAAGCACAGATACGCAGTATTTT. Protein sequence: CASSPSGSESTDTQYF.

This rearrangement joins TRBV5-6 to TRBJ1-5; no definite D call. CDR1 and CDR2 from the germline V gene are SGHDT and YYEEEE. The CDR3 is 16 amino acids. Trimming pared 0 bases from V and 0 bases from J, leaving 10 bases between. This CDR3 is CASSLGGGYSNQPQHF. As DNA, the CDR3 is TGTGCCAGCAGCTTGGGAGGCGGTTATAGCAATCAGCCCCAGCATTTT.

This chain uses TRBV15 with TRBJ2-1; D might be TRBD2 (6 bases). V was shortened by 0 bases and J by 4 bases, with 16 bases between the two germline ends. The CDR3 runs 17 residues. CDR1 LNHNV and CDR2 YYDKDF come from the germline V gene (reference sequence). CDR3 bases: TGTGCCACCAGCAGAGACCTGGGGACTGGTTTGTACAATGAGCAGTTCTTC. Protein: CATSRDLGTGLYNEQFF.

J is TRBJ2-7 and V is TRBV5-1; either TRBD1 or TRBD2 may fit D (5 bases each). Between the trimmed V and J ends, which lost 4 bases and 3 bases, there was a span of 14 bases. CDR1 and CDR2 (germline): SGHRS, YFSETQ. The CDR3 sequence is 14 residues long. The CDR3 DNA is TGCGCCAGCAGCCCTCCGGGACCTAGCTACGAGCAGTACTTC. This gives the protein CASSPPGPSYEQYF.

J is TRBJ2-1 and V is TRBV5-4; D gene uncertain. Germline CDR1 is SGHNT and CDR2 is YYREEE (reference sequence). V was shortened by 3 bases and J by 3 bases, with 13 bases between the two germline ends. This CDR3 has 15 amino acids. The CDR3 bases are TGTGCCAGCAGCTCCCGTTGGCCCCTCTACAATGAGCAGTTCTTC. This codes for CASSSRWPLYNEQFF.

The chain recombines TRBV11-3 with TRBJ2-2; D is perhaps TRBD2 (6 bases). This CDR3 region has 13 residues. V lost 8 bases and J lost 3, with 10 bases in between. CDR1 and CDR2 (germline): SGHNT, YENEEA. CDR3 nucleotides: TGTGCCAGCTCCTGGGGGGACACCGGGGAGCTGTTTTTT. It specifies CASSWGDTGELFF.

This clone was picked up a small number of times. The chain employs TRBV6-5 and TRBJ2-3; TRBD2 aligns across 7 bases. The germline CDR1 and CDR2 sequences are MNHEY and SVGAGI. The CDR3 is made up of 15 amino acids. V lost 5 bases and J lost 2; bases outside the gene matches: 7. The CDR3 here is CASSRSSGDTDTQYF. The CDR3 DNA reads as TGTGCCAGCAGTCGCTCTAGCGGCGACACAGATACGCAGTATTTT.

This sequence joins TRBV19 and TRBJ2-1; unclear D gene. Germline V gene sequence: CDR1 LNHDA, CDR2 SQIVND (reference sequence). The CDR3 has 13 residues. Deletions cut 3 bases from V and 7 bases from J, with 10 bases between. CDR3 sequence: CASSISHLNEQFF. The CDR3 DNA follows: TGTGCCAGTAGTATCTCGCATTTGAATGAGCAGTTCTTC.

The chain employs TRBV6-5 and TRBJ1-2; tentative D call: TRBD1 (5 bases). CDR1 is MNHEY, CDR2 SVGAGI, per germline. The V end was cut by 5 bases, the J end by 8 bases, with 9 bases between. The length of the CDR3 is 11 residues. The CDR3 reads CASSGGKGYTF. The CDR3 bases are TGTGCCAGCAGTGGGGGTAAGGGCTACACCTTC.

This chain links TRBV7-9 with TRBJ1-3, with a possible D match to TRBD1 (6 bases). The CDR3 contains 18 residues. The germline V gene has CDR1 SEHNR and CDR2 FQNEAQ (reference sequence). V was trimmed by 5 bases and J by 0 bases, leaving 20 bases between them. The CDR3 DNA reads as TGTGCCAGCAGCCCCTCCCCCGGGACATCTCACTCTGGAAACACCATATATTTT. Protein sequence: CASSPSPGTSHSGNTIYF.

This clone was counted a few times. J is TRBJ2-5 and V is TRBV27; D not resolved. Germline loops: CDR1 MNHEY, CDR2 SMNVEV (reference sequence). This CDR3 has 11 residues. The ends were cut back, 0 bases at V and 5 bases at J, with 1 base in the middle. CDR3 in amino acids: CASSLSETQYF. The CDR3 DNA sequence: TGTGCCAGCAGTTTATCGGAGACCCAGTACTTC.

This clone came up a few times. V is TRBV9 and J is TRBJ2-7; D is ambiguous. Germline V gene sequence: CDR1 SGDLS, CDR2 YYNGEE. V dropped 4 bases and J dropped 0 bases, with 14 bases sitting between them. This CDR3 has 15 residues. For the CDR3, the DNA is TGTGCCAGCAGCCCAAACGTGGTTAGCTCCTACGAGCAGTACTTC. Translation: CASSPNVVSSYEQYF.

The rearrangement joins TRBV4-1 to TRBJ2-7; TRBD1 matches at 9 bases. V gave up 1 base and J gave up 3 bases; unmatched junction bases: 4. The germline CDR1 and CDR2 sequences are MGHRA and YSYEKL. The CDR3 runs 15 residues. The CDR3, as DNA: TGCGCCAGCAGCCAAGTCCACAGGGGGCTCTACGAGCAGTACTTC. Its protein is CASSQVHRGLYEQYF.

This clone was counted between two and nine times. The V gene is TRBV4-1, the J gene TRBJ2-5; 9 bases map to TRBD1. Unmatched junction bases numbered 6, after V lost 0 bases and J lost 4 bases. The V gene's germline CDR1 is MGHRA and CDR2 YSYEKL. CDR3 length: 16 amino acids. This chain's CDR3 is CASSQEGTGLGETQYF. The CDR3 coding sequence is TGCGCCAGCAGCCAAGAGGGGACAGGGTTAGGAGAGACCCAGTACTTC.

This chain links TRBV6-6 with TRBJ2-7; TRBD1 matches 7 bases. V was clipped by 1 base and J by 1 base; unmatched bases: 1. The germline V gene encodes CDR1 MNHNY and CDR2 SVGAGI (reference sequence). The CDR3 is 14 amino acids. CDR3 in amino acids: CASSYYRGSYEQYF. CDR3 nucleotides: TGTGCCAGCAGTTACTACAGGGGATCCTACGAGCAGTACTTC.

This clone was recorded a few times. This chain uses TRBV14 with TRBJ1-2; unclear D gene. The CDR3 length is 15 residues. The V gene lost 3 bases and the J gene lost 2 bases, with 13 bases spanning the gap. CDR1 is SGHDN and CDR2 is FVKESK in the germline V gene. CDR3 in DNA: TGTGCCAGCAGCCATCAATCACAGAAGAACTATGGCTACACCTTC. It yields the protein CASSHQSQKNYGYTF.